This TCR beta chain was sequenced for a study of CD8 T cells in Susac syndrome. Trimming took 0 bases from V and 5 from J, leaving 6 bases between them. The length of the CDR3 is 13 residues. From germline, CDR1 is SGHRS and CDR2 YFSETQ. A quantity of roughly 0.5 to 1 ug RNA underwent reverse transcription using random hexamers. Across 54 Vbeta and 13 Jbeta, immunoSEQ multiplex PCR amplified TCR beta CDR3. TCRdb passed the immunoSEQ multiplex PCR reads through MiXCR, listing each CDR3 protein once. Of 140,000 or so distinct CDR3 sequences listed, 85% to 95% were seen once; the top ten hold 0.11%. The multiple sclerosis control group consisted of treatment-naive patients whose relapsing-remitting disease, which was either stable or active, fulfilled revised McDonald criteria. Through negative isolation, CD4+ and CD8+ T cells were obtained, while TEMRA cells were enriched using FACS.

The origin of this receptor is a human donor with multiple sclerosis. The V gene is TRBV5-1, the J gene TRBJ1-5; D call uncertain. Sequenced material: CD4+ T cells from PBMCs. CDR3 DNA: TGCGCCAGCAGCTTGGACCCCCATCAGCCCCAGCATTTT. It is translated as CASSLDPHQPQHF.